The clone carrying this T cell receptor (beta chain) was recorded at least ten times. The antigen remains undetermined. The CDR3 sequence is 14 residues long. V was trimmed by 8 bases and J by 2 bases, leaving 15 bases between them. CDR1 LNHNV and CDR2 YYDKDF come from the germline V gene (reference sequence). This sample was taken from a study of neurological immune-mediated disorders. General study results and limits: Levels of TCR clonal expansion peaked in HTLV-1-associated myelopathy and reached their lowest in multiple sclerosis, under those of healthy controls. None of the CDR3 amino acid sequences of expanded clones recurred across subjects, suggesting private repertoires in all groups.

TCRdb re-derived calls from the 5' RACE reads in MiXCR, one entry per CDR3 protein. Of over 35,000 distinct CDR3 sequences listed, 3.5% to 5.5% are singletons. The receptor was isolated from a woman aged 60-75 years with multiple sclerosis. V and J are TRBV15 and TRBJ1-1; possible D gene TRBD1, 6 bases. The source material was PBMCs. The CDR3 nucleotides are TGTGCCACCCGTGGGGCAGGGGTAAACACTGAAGCTTTCTTT. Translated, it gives CATRGAGVNTEAFF.